Below, one TCR beta chain is given with its context. The antigen it recognizes is unknown. One base away there is no much larger clone; base qualities are not given. The CDR3, from cysteine to phenylalanine, totals 13 residues. Of all the DNA, just the CDR3 is kept, 39 bases in frame from base 1. The germline V gene supplies CDR1 SGHTA and CDR2 FQGTGA. V is clipped by 3 bases and J by 7 bases, and the sequence between their germline boundaries is 11 bases long. The data were obtained in a study of T cell responses to AZD1222 COVID-19 vaccine (dated by TCRdb to the early 2020s). Notes on the research overall: A total of around 240 trial participants underwent TCR sequencing, of whom some 210 received two doses of AZD1222 and 26 received two doses of the MenACWY control vaccine. Trial participants were enrolled by age into subgroups of 18-55, 56-69 and 70-plus years, and around 150, 28 and 57 TCR-sequenced participants, respectively, were included in these subgroups. Results the study describes overall, beyond this receptor: Because no samples from the day 14 peak response were available, repertoires could be characterized only after the peak T cell response. In the small 56-69-year group, the increase in depth fell short of significance, most likely because of low power. Participants were mostly white British and included more females than males, and it was suggested by the authors that clonal diversity may have been underestimated. Nearly half of unique spike-specific TCRs reportedly recognized epitopes outside regions mutated in the B.1.351 and B.1.1.7 variants. Conclusions about previously exposed vaccinees are limited because only six or seven AZD1222 recipients were SARS-CoV-2 seropositive at baseline. After two AZD1222 doses, both the breadth and the depth of spike-specific TCRs were significantly higher than at day 0 and than in MenACWY recipients. Vaccine-associated CD4 TCRs spanned the whole spike protein, with dominant responses in regions 160-218 and 743-854.

The CDR3 regions of human TCRbeta chains were analyzed by immunosequencing. Per the original workflow: Repertoire TCRs were checked for matches against a reference library of SARS-CoV-2-specific TCRs that had been generated using the MIRA antigen-specificity platform. Breadth was defined as the fraction of unique TCRs that were SARS-CoV-2-associated, and depth was defined as the fraction of total T cells that were SARS-CoV-2-associated. Using the MIRA data, each spike-specific TCR was assigned both to the spike region to which the TCR was reactive and to a CD4 or CD8 class. Log10-transformed breadth and depth values were compared by one-way ANOVA with Sidak's multiple comparisons tests. TCRdb re-hosts the immuneACCESS table, in-frame sequences only. Its copies lack some clones; in the studies checked, an unresolved V gene accounts for under half of them, and the cause for the rest is not known. The DNA gave D and trimming, while V, J and clone size come from that table. The sample table holds approximately 110,000 clones, of which approximately 86% were seen once. Roughly 13% of the sample belongs to the ten largest clones.

The sample's time point label, decoded: baseline before first vaccination. Reading the label with the study, this specimen's treatment or condition is: meningococcal conjugate vaccine given as trial control. The vaccinee samples were drawn from two UK trials, COV001 and COV002, one of which was a single-blind randomized controlled phase 2/3 trial testing AZD1222 (ChAdOx1 nCoV-19) in healthy adults. For TCRbeta chain sequencing, PBMC samples were collected from trial participants at day 0 and at day 28 after the second dose. The clonotype originates from an adult in good health. This chain is built from TRBV7-3 and TRBJ2-3; confidence is insufficient to name the D gene. The source was peripheral blood, collected on day 0 of MenACWY control vaccination. The DNA reads as follows: TGTGCCAGCAGCTTTTCTAACTCGAATACGCAGTATTTT. The translation is CASSFSNSNTQYF.